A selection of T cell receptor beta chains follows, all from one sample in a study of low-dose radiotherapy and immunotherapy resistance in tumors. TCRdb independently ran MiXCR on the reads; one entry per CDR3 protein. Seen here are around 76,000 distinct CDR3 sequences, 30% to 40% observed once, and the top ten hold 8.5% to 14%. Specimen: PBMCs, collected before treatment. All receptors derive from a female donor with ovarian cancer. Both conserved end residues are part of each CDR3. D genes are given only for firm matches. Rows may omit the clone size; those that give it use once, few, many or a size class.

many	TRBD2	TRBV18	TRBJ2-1	TGTGCCAGCTCATCTCAGACTAGCGGGCGCTACAATGAGCAGTTCTTC	CASSSQTSGRYNEQFF
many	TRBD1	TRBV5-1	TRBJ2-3	TGCGCCAGCAGCTCTACAGGGGGCACAGATACGCAGTATTTT	CASSSTGGTDTQYF
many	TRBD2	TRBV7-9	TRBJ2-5	TGTGCCAGCAGCTTTCTAGCGGGAGGGCCCCAAGAGACCCAGTACTTC	CASSFLAGGPQETQYF
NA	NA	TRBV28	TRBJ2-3	TGTGCCAGCACCCCGCCGTGGATGGATAGCACAGATACGCAGTATTTC	CASTPPWMDSTDTQYF
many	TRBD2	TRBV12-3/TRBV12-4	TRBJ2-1	TGTGCCAGCAATCGAGCGGGAGGAATAAATGAGCAGTTCTTC	CASNRAGGINEQFF
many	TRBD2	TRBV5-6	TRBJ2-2	TGTGCCAGCAGCTTTGGCGCCAGCGGGGCCGCCGGGGAGCTGTTTTTT	CASSFGASGAAGELFF
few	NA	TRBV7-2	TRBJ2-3	TGTGCCAGCAGCTTATCCGGGGTTGGGACAGATACGCAGTATTTT	CASSLSGVGTDTQYF
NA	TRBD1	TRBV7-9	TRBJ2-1	TGTGCCAGCAGCTTAGCCGGGACAGGGGGCAATGAGCAGTTCTTC	CASSLAGTGGNEQFF
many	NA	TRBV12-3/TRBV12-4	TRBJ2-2	TGTGCCAGCATCCTTAGCCCCCACACCGGGGAGCTGTTTTTT	CASILSPHTGELFF
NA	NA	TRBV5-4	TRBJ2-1	TGTGCCAGCAGCTTGTCCAGGACGTACAATGAGCAGTTCTTC	CASSLSRTYNEQFF
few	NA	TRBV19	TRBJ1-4	TGTGCCAGTAGTAGCGGCCTAATGACGGAAAAACTGTTTTTT	CASSSGLMTEKLFF
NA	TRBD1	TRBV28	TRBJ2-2	TGTGCCAGCAGTTTCTTTGGGACAGGGGTGACCGGGGAGCTGTTTTTT	CASSFFGTGVTGELFF
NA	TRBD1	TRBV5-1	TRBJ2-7	TGCGCCAGCAGTGTCGCCTGGGGACAGAAATACGAGCAGTACTTC	CASSVAWGQKYEQYF
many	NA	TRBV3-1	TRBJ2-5	TGTGCCAGCAGCCAACGGACGTCGATTGGGACCCAGTACTTC	CASSQRTSIGTQYF
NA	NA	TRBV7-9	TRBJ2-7	TGTGCCAGCAGCCCCCTGAGGGTGGACTGGGCCGATGAGCAGTACTTC	CASSPLRVDWADEQYF
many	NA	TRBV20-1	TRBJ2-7	TGCAGTGCTAGTGGGGGAGCCAACGAGCAGTACTTC	CSASGGANEQYF
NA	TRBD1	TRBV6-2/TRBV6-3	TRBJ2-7	TGTGCCAGCAGCCGACAGGGCGGGACAGGGGGCTACGAGCAGTACTTC	CASSRQGGTGGYEQYF
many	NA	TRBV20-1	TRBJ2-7	TGCAGTGCTAGAAGCCAGGGTTACTCCTACGAGCAGTACTTC	CSARSQGYSYEQYF
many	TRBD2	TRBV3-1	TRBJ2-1	TGTGCCAGCACCCCCTCTAGCGGGGGGGTTGATGAGCAGTTCTTC	CASTPSSGGVDEQFF
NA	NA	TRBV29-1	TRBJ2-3	TGCAGCGTTAAGACAGCCACAGATACGCAGTATTTT	CSVKTATDTQYF
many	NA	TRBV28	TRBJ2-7	TGTGCCAGCAGTGACAGGACAGCCTACGAGCAGTACTTC	CASSDRTAYEQYF
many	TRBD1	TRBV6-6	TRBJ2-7	TGTGCCAGCAGTGAAGCCGGGACAGGACCCTACGAGCAGTACTTC	CASSEAGTGPYEQYF
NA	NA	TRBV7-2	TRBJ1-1	TGTGCCAGCAGCTCGGGGACTTTAACCGCTGAAGCTTTCTTT	CASSSGTLTAEAFF
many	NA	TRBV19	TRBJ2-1	TGTGCCAGTAGTGTGTCGGGATCGTTGGGTGAGCAGTTCTTC	CASSVSGSLGEQFF
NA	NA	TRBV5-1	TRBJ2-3	TGCGCCAGCAGCAGAATTTCCACAGATACGCAGTATTTT	CASSRISTDTQYF
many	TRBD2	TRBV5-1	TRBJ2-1	TGCGCCAGCAGCTACGCTAGCGGGTGGGCCTATGAGCAGTTCTTC	CASSYASGWAYEQFF
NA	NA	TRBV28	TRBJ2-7	TGTGCCAGCCACGAGCAGTACTTC	CASHEQYF
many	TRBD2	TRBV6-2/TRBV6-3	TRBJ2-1	TGTGCCAGCAGGGGAACTAGCGGGAGAAATGAGCAGTTCTTC	CASRGTSGRNEQFF
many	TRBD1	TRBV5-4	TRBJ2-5	TGTGCCAGCAACGGACAGGGGGCGGGAGAGACCCAGTACTTC	CASNGQGAGETQYF
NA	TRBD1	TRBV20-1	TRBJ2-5	TGCAGTGCTAGACCCAGGACAGGGAAAGCGACCCAGTACTTC	CSARPRTGKATQYF
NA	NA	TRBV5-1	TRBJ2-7	TGCGCCAGCAGCTTAATCGACGCTTTGGAAGGCTACAAGCAGTACTTC	CASSLIDALEGYKQYF
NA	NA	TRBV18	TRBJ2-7	TGTGCCAGCTCCGTGAGGGGGCGGGAGGAGTACGAGCAGTACTTC	CASSVRGREEYEQYF
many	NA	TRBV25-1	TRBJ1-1	TGTGCCAGCAGTGCAAGGCCCCCCGGGTTCAAAGAAAACACTGAAGCTTTCTTT	CASSARPPGFKENTEAFF
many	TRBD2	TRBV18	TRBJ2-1	TGTGCCAGCTCACCAATCCCTAGCGGGATTTCCTACAATGAGCAGTTCTTC	CASSPIPSGISYNEQFF
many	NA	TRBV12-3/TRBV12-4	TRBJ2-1	TGTGCCAGCAGTTTATTAGGGAATGAGCAGTTCTTC	CASSLLGNEQFF
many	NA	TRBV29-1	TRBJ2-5	TGCAGCGTTGAAGATCGGGCTAGGAGAGAGACCCAGTACTTC	CSVEDRARRETQYF
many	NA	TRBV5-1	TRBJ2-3	TGCGCCAGCAGCTTGGCCGACAACACAGATACGCAGTATTTT	CASSLADNTDTQYF
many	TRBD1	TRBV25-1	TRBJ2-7	TGTGCCAGCGGCCGACAGGGGGGGACCTCCTACGAGCAGTACTTC	CASGRQGGTSYEQYF
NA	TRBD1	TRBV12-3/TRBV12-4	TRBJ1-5	TGTGCCAGCAGTTTCCCGACAGGGGTAGGCAATCAGCCCCAGCATTTT	CASSFPTGVGNQPQHF
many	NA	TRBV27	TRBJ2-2	TGTGCCAGCAGTTTAACTTGGGGGGCGAACACCGGGGAGCTGTTTTTT	CASSLTWGANTGELFF
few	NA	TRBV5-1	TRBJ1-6	TGCGCCAGCAGTTTAGGGGCCGGCAGGGAAGGGTCACCCCTCCACTTT	CASSLGAGREGSPLHF
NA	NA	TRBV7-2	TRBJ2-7	TGTGCCAGCAGCTTAGCGCTCTGGAGGGGCGAGCAGTACTTC	CASSLALWRGEQYF
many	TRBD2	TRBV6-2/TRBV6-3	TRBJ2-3	TGTGCCAGCAGTTACGCCGGGACTAGCGGGGGGTTACGGGATACGCAGTATTTT	CASSYAGTSGGLRDTQYF
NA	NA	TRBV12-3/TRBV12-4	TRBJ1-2	TGTGCCAGCAGTTTATCGGGTCAGGGACCCGTCGGCTACACCTTC	CASSLSGQGPVGYTF